The 6 T cell receptor beta chains presented below share a single source sample, sequenced in a study of CD8 T cells in Susac syndrome. Random hexamers primed reverse transcription of about 0.45 to 1 ug RNA. Via MiXCR, TCRdb re-called the immunoSEQ multiplex PCR reads, giving one row per CDR3 protein. The table lists 330,000 or so distinct CDR3 sequences, approximately 89% of them singletons, with roughly 0.17% in the top ten. Sequenced sample: CD8+ T cells from PBMCs. The source is a human donor with multiple sclerosis.

The chain's CDR3 is CAGPLAGLETENTGELFF. Written as DNA, the CDR3 is TGTGCCGGACCACTAGCGGGACTTGAAACAGAGAACACCGGGGAGCTGTTTTTT. The J gene is TRBJ2-2, the V gene TRBV21-1; TRBD2 is the table's D call and was not checked against the DNA. TRBV21-1 is described as a pseudogene. The CDR3 sequence is 18 residues long.

This chain connects TRBV14 to TRBJ1-2; TRBD1 might be the D (5 bases). This CDR3 has 15 residues. Germline V gene lookup returns CDR1 SGHDN and CDR2 FVKESK. V gave up 4 bases and J gave up 10 bases, with 22 bases separating them. Here the CDR3 reads CASSPLIGDVVAYTF. As DNA, the CDR3 is TGTGCCAGCAGCCCATTGATTGGGGACGTCGTAGCCTACACCTTC.

V is TRBV27 and J is TRBJ2-7, with 7 bases identical to TRBD1. CDR3 length: 14 amino acids. In germline, CDR1 is MNHEY, CDR2 SMNVEV (reference sequence). The J segment lost 3 bases and the V segment lost 5 bases, leaving 7 bases of the junction unmatched. CDR3: CASSLDRVHYEQYF. For the CDR3, the DNA is TGTGCCAGCAGTCTTGACAGGGTTCACTACGAGCAGTACTTC.

V and J are TRBV29-1 and TRBJ2-7; unclear D gene. This CDR3 comprises 13 residues. CDR1 and CDR2 from the germline V gene are SQVTM and ANQGSEA. The CDR3 region has the DNA TGCAGGTTGAGAACGGGTCTCTCCTACGAGCAGTACTTC. It specifies CRLRTGLSYEQYF.

This sequence joins TRBV29-1 and TRBJ2-5; 8 bases agree with TRBD1. With 5 bases clipped from V and 3 bases from J, the junction kept 11 bases outside the gene matches. Germline-derived CDR1 and CDR2 are SQVTM and ANQGSEA. This CDR3 has 15 residues. As DNA, the CDR3 is TGCAGCGTTACCCTCACGGACAGGGTGGAAGAGACCCAGTACTTC. Protein: CSVTLTDRVEETQYF.

The chain links TRBV9 to TRBJ1-1, with a weak D call TRBD1 (6 bases). The CDR3 is made up of 15 amino acids. CDR1 is SGDLS, CDR2 YYNGEE, per germline. V lost 3 bases and J 0 bases, leaving 12 bases between the germline ends. This CDR3 is CASSERGNLNTEAFF. CDR3 in DNA: TGTGCCAGCAGCGAGAGGGGGAACCTGAACACTGAAGCTTTCTTT.